These T cell receptor beta chains were read from a single sample in a study of a mutant IDH1 vaccine in newly diagnosed glioma. These receptors lack a known antigen. Libraries were prepared by immunoSEQ multiplex PCR; TCRdb keeps only in-frame clonotypes and omits some of them. This sample has about 44,000 clones, with 81% found just once. Sequenced material: PBMCs, taken from a glioma patient whose treatment included an IDH1 peptide vaccine. These receptors were obtained from a woman aged 40 to 49 with glioma. Some clones in this sample may be carry-over from other donors' samples. The CDR3 runs from the conserved cysteine through the conserved F or W. The order of the fields is D gene, V gene, CDR3 protein. The D gene is left open where the match is weak.

d_call: .; v_call: TRBV4-2; cdr3_aa: CASSLTPFDVFNEQFF
d_call: .; v_call: TRBV4-3; cdr3_aa: CASSRGTLSETQYF
d_call: .; v_call: TRBV6-1; cdr3_aa: CASSADSPINEKLFF
d_call: TRBD2; v_call: TRBV4-1; cdr3_aa: CASAHGLAGARYNEQFF
d_call: .; v_call: TRBV9; cdr3_aa: CASSQTTGYYEQYF
d_call: TRBD2; v_call: TRBV2; cdr3_aa: CASSGSGGAISNDEQFF
d_call: .; v_call: TRBV4-3; cdr3_aa: CASSQSGELFF
d_call: .; v_call: TRBV5-5; cdr3_aa: CASSLGGGTEAFF
d_call: .; v_call: TRBV5-4; cdr3_aa: CASSSNTDTQYF
d_call: .; v_call: TRBV7-9; cdr3_aa: CASSSYQRSPVGEKLFF
d_call: TRBD1; v_call: TRBV9; cdr3_aa: CASSAQGAGGELFF
d_call: TRBD1; v_call: TRBV6-5; cdr3_aa: CASSYLRQGAYGYTF
d_call: TRBD1; v_call: TRBV5-4; cdr3_aa: CASSSGAGQVTYEQYF
d_call: TRBD2; v_call: TRBV4-1; cdr3_aa: CASSPGLDNTGELFF
d_call: .; v_call: TRBV15; cdr3_aa: CATSENLQINYGYTF
d_call: .; v_call: TRBV20-1; cdr3_aa: CSARGYYGYTF
d_call: TRBD2; v_call: TRBV5-1; cdr3_aa: CASKRTSGGKETQYF
d_call: .; v_call: TRBV13; cdr3_aa: CASSQRDRGDEQYF
d_call: .; v_call: TRBV7-2; cdr3_aa: CASSSRGGQPQHF
d_call: TRBD1; v_call: TRBV7-2; cdr3_aa: CASSFRDRLGYTF
d_call: .; v_call: TRBV6-5; cdr3_aa: CASSYGQVGANVLTF
d_call: TRBD2; v_call: TRBV29-1; cdr3_aa: CSVGFAGGLGPKKETQYF
d_call: .; v_call: TRBV5-1; cdr3_aa: CASSSQGVGSSEYF
d_call: .; v_call: TRBV6-5; cdr3_aa: CASSYSRGGSIYEQYF
d_call: .; v_call: TRBV13; cdr3_aa: CASSLFWKAGYEQYF
d_call: .; v_call: TRBV5-1; cdr3_aa: CASSLTGGNTEAFF
d_call: .; v_call: TRBV2; cdr3_aa: CASSDGRTLNTEAFF
d_call: .; v_call: TRBV14; cdr3_aa: CASSPLDSRHEQYF
d_call: .; v_call: TRBV9; cdr3_aa: CASSVALDANTGELFF
d_call: TRBD1; v_call: TRBV7-8; cdr3_aa: CASSSPSGQGNSPLHF
d_call: .; v_call: TRBV18; cdr3_aa: CASSPSGETEAFF
d_call: .; v_call: TRBV7-9; cdr3_aa: CASSPTGELFF
d_call: .; v_call: TRBV15; cdr3_aa: CATSRDRYGSYEQYF
d_call: .; v_call: TRBV7-2; cdr3_aa: CASSLTGRDTQYF
d_call: TRBD2; v_call: TRBV19; cdr3_aa: CASRAGTSGRWNEQFF
d_call: TRBD1; v_call: TRBV18; cdr3_aa: CASSPQRTGDEQYF
d_call: .; v_call: TRBV7-2; cdr3_aa: CASSLYRDTEAFF
d_call: .; v_call: TRBV28; cdr3_aa: CASSFGFRYEQYF
d_call: .; v_call: TRBV6-4; cdr3_aa: CASSAQGNSPLHF
d_call: .; v_call: TRBV27; cdr3_aa: CASSPLPYGRPNGYTF
d_call: .; v_call: TRBV7-9; cdr3_aa: CASRWGASETQYF
d_call: .; v_call: TRBV11-1; cdr3_aa: CASSSGTETQYF
d_call: .; v_call: TRBV27; cdr3_aa: CASRVQVATNEKLFF
d_call: .; v_call: TRBV14; cdr3_aa: CASSRSTGFAEAFF
d_call: .; v_call: TRBV7-2; cdr3_aa: CASSQNIQDTQYF
d_call: .; v_call: TRBV7-2; cdr3_aa: CASRLVDEQYF
d_call: TRBD1; v_call: TRBV29-1; cdr3_aa: CSVLTGATYEQYF
d_call: TRBD1; v_call: TRBV2; cdr3_aa: CASTLRTGSGNTIYF